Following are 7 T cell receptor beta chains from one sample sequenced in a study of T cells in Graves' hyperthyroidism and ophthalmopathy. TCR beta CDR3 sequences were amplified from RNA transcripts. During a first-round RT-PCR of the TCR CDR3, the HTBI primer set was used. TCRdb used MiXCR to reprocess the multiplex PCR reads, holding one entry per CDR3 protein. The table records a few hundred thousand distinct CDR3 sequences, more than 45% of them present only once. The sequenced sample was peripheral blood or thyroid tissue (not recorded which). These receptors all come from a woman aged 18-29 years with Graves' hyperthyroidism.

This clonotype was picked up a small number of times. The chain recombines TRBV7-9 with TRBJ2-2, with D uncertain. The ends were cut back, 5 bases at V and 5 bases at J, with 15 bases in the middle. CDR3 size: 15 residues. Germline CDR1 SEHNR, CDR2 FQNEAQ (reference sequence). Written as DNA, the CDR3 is TGTGCCAGCAGCCCATTACGGGCCAGGACCGGGGAGCTGTTTTTT. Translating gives CASSPLRARTGELFF. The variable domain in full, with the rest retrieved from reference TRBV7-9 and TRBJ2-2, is DTGVSQNPRHKITKRGQNVTFRCDPISEHNRLYWYRQTLGQGPEFLTYFQNEAQLEKSRLLSDRFSAERPKGSFSTLEIQRTEQGDSAMYLCASSPLRARTGELFFGEGSRLTVL.

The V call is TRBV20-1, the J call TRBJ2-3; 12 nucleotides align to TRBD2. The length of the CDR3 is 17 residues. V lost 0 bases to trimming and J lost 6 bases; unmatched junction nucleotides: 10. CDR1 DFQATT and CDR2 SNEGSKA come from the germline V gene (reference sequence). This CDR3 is CSARDRSLAGGRDTQYF. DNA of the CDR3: TGCAGTGCTAGAGACCGGAGCCTAGCGGGAGGGCGGGATACGCAGTATTTT.

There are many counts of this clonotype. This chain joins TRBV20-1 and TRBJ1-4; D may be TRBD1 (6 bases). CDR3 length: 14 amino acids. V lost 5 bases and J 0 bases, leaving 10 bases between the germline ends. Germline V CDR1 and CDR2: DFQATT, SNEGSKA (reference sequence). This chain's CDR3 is CSAFGQSTNEKLFF. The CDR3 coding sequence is TGCAGTGCTTTTGGACAGTCAACTAATGAAAAACTGTTTTTT.

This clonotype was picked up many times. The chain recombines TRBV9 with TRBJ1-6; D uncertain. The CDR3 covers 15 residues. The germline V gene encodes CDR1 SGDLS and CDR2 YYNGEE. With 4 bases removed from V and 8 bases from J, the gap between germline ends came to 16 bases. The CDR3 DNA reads TGTGCCAGCAGCCGCGATCTAGGCACGTATTCACCCCTCCACTTT. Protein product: CASSRDLGTYSPLHF.

The DNA of the CDR3 is TGTGCCACCAGCAGAGTGCCTGCCTCTGGAAACACCATATATTTT. Residues: CATSRVPASGNTIYF. The V gene is TRBV15, the J gene TRBJ1-3; no clear D. The length of the CDR3 is 15 residues. The V gene lost 1 base and the J gene lost 0 bases, with 7 bases spanning the gap. CDR1 and CDR2 (germline): LNHNV, YYDKDF (reference sequence).

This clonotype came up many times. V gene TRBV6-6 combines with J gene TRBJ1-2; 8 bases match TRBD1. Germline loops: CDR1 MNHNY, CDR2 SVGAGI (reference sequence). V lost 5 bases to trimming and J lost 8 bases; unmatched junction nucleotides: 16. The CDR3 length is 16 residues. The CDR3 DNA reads TGTGCCAGCAGTGGGGGGGGGACAGGCGGCGCAGTAGGCTACACCTTC. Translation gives CASSGGGTGGAVGYTF.

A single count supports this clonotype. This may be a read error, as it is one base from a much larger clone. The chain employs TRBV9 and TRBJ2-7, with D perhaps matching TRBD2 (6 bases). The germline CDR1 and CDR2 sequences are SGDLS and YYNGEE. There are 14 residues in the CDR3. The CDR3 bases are TGTGCCGGCAGCCCGTGGGGGGTCAGCTACGAGCAGTACTTC. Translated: CAGSPWGVSYEQYF. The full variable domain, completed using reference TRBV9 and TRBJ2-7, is DSGVTQTPKHLITATGQRVTLRCSPRSGDLSVYWYQQSLDQGLQFLIQYYNGEERAKGNILERFSAQQFPDLHSELNLSSLELGDSALYFCAGSPWGVSYEQYFGPGTRLTVT.